This record looks at one TCR beta chain sequence and its context. The sample originates from a study of control samples from healthy donors and cancer patients. The table came from immunoSEQ multiplex PCR; TCRdb's copy has only in-frame clones and leaves some out. Of tens of thousands of clones in the sample, 85% to 95% were seen once. Material: PBMCs. This sequence originates from a middle-aged woman with head and neck cancer.

CDR3 bases: TGTGCCAGCAGCCCTAGGGCGCGGAGAAGAGAGACCCAGTACTTC. Translation: CASSPRARRRETQYF. V and J are TRBV2 and TRBJ2-5; D is unresolved. Germline V gives CDR1 SNHLY, CDR2 FYNNEI. The germline V and J ends were trimmed by 6 bases and 4 bases, with 18 bases remaining between them. The CDR3 is 15 residues long.